This TCR beta chain was retrieved from a study of blood T cells in healthy people across ages. Healthy individuals of Caucasian origin from Russia, aged roughly 6 to 90, served as donors. Peripheral blood from each donor was collected in a volume of about 10 milliliters. Total RNA, at least 5.5 micrograms per sample, came from PBMCs. Combining a sample-barcoded 5' primer with a J-beta primer mix, a second PCR ran for 7 to 11 cycles. Carrying 12 random nucleotides, a template-switch adaptor labeled each individual cDNA molecule. Using its own MiXCR run on the 5' RACE reads, TCRdb lists one record per CDR3 protein. The sample lists about 730,000 distinct CDR3 sequences, 43% occurring once. Germline CDR1 DFQATT, CDR2 SNEGSKA (reference sequence). CDR3 length: 14 amino acids. The ends were cut back, 2 bases at V and 5 bases at J, with 14 bases in the middle.

The V and J genes are TRBV20-1 and TRBJ2-3; possibly TRBD2 for D (5 bases). The specimen sequenced was blood. This receptor was taken from a woman aged 55-70 years in good health. The CDR3 here is CSARRAPGEDTQYF. CDR3 nucleotide sequence: TGCAGTGCTAGAAGAGCCCCCGGGGAAGATACGCAGTATTTT.